Presented here are 8 T cell receptor beta chains from one specimen sequenced in a study of T cell changes during pregnancy in multiple sclerosis. TCRdb keeps only in-frame clones here, not all; method: immunoSEQ multiplex PCR. There are about 50,000 clones in the sample; more than 90% occur only once, and roughly 0.36% lies in the top ten. The source material was CD4+ T cells from peripheral blood mononuclear cells, sampled before pregnancy. The receptors originated from a female donor with multiple sclerosis, enrolled in a pregnancy study.

The J gene is TRBJ2-7, the V gene TRBV7-8; 7 bases match TRBD2. The CDR3 is made up of 15 amino acids. Germline V CDR1 and CDR2: SGHVS, FQNEAQ. Trimming took 0 bases from V and 0 from J; bases not matched to a gene: 2. CDR3 sequence (DNA): TGTGCCAGCAGCTTAGCTGGGGGGGGCTCCTACGAGCAGTACTTC. Protein product: CASSLAGGGSYEQYF.

The chain joins TRBV7-9 to TRBJ1-4; 7 nucleotides align to TRBD1. Germline V CDR1 and CDR2: SEHNR, FQNEAQ (reference sequence). The CDR3 sequence is 17 residues long. With V trimmed by 2 bases and J by 3 bases, 9 bases remained unmatched. The CDR3 here is CASSLLPMQGANEKLFF. The CDR3 region has the DNA TGTGCCAGCAGCTTACTCCCGATGCAGGGGGCTAATGAAAAACTGTTTTTT. Complete variable domain (other parts from reference TRBV7-9 and TRBJ1-4): DTGVSQNPRHKITKRGQNVTFRCDPISEHNRLYWYRQTLGQGPEFLTYFQNEAQLEKSRLLSDRFSAERPKGSFSTLEIQRTEQGDSAMYLCASSLLPMQGANEKLFFGSGTQLSVL.

This rearrangement joins TRBV6-6 to TRBJ1-1; D is undetermined. Germline V gives CDR1 MNHNY, CDR2 SVGAGI (reference sequence). V lost 5 bases and J lost 0, with 10 bases in between. This CDR3 is built from 14 residues. As DNA, the CDR3 is TGTGCCAGCAGTAAGAGAGGGATGAACACTGAAGCTTTCTTT. Translated, it gives CASSKRGMNTEAFF.

This clone was seen a handful of times. V and J are TRBV28 and TRBJ1-5, with a possible D match to TRBD1 (5 bases). Looked up from germline, CDR1 is MDHEN and CDR2 is SYDVKM. V was trimmed by 1 base and J by 7 bases, leaving 17 bases between them. This CDR3 has 16 amino acids. CDR3 sequence: CASSLLSAGGRQPQHF. The CDR3 nucleotides are TGTGCCAGCAGTTTATTGAGCGCGGGGGGACGCCAGCCCCAGCATTTT.

This chain connects TRBV6-5 to TRBJ2-7; 7 positions agree with TRBD2. Looked up from germline, CDR1 is MNHEY and CDR2 is SVGAGI. This CDR3 region has 13 residues. The J segment lost 4 bases and the V segment lost 5 bases, leaving 5 bases of the junction unmatched. CDR3 region: CASSTGTTYEQYF. The CDR3 DNA follows: TGTGCCAGCAGTACCGGGACTACGTACGAGCAGTACTTC.

The V gene is TRBV5-4, the J gene TRBJ1-2, with no clear D. This CDR3 spans 15 amino acids. Germline V gives CDR1 SGHNT, CDR2 YYREEE (reference sequence). The germline V and J ends were trimmed by 0 bases and 0 bases, with 9 bases remaining between them. Here the CDR3 DNA reads TGTGCCAGCAGCTTGGGCGAGTTTACTAACTATGGCTACACCTTC. Its translation: CASSLGEFTNYGYTF. Full variable domain (outside the CDR3, taken from reference TRBV5-4 and TRBJ1-2): ETGVTQSPTHLIKTRGQQVTLRCSSQSGHNTVSWYQQALGQGPQFIFQYYREEENGRGNFPPRFSGLQFPNYSSELNVNALELDDSALYLCASSLGEFTNYGYTFGSGTRLTVV.

J is TRBJ2-7 and V is TRBV7-9; the match to TRBD2 covers 11 bases. With V trimmed by 5 bases and J by 8 bases, 5 bases remained unmatched. Per the germline V gene, CDR1 is SEHNR and CDR2 is FQNEAQ (reference sequence). The CDR3 runs to 13 residues. The CDR3 bases are TGTGCCAGCAGCGTACTAGCGGGAGACAAGCAGTACTTC. This translates into CASSVLAGDKQYF. Looking up the rest from reference TRBV7-9 and TRBJ2-7 gives the full variable domain: DTGVSQNPRHKITKRGQNVTFRCDPISEHNRLYWYRQTLGQGPEFLTYFQNEAQLEKSRLLSDRFSAERPKGSFSTLEIQRTEQGDSAMYLCASSVLAGDKQYFGPGTRLTVT.

This chain connects TRBV18 to TRBJ2-7; TRBD2 matches 9 bases. V shed 3 bases, J shed 13 bases, and the junction held 16 bases outside the gene matches. This CDR3 comprises 15 residues. Germline values: CDR1 KGHSH, CDR2 LQKENI. In nucleotides, the CDR3 is TGTGCCAGCTCACCGGGGAAGGGTATTAGCGGGAGACCCTACTTC. As protein: CASSPGKGISGRPYF.